These 14 T cell receptor beta chains share one sample of origin, sequenced in a study of cytomegalovirus exposure and HLA in healthy donors (dated by TCRdb to about 2017). The library was produced with the immunoSEQ multiplex PCR assay. TCRdb holds this immuneACCESS table with in-frame rearrangements only. Some clones are missing; in checked studies, unresolved V genes explain under half, and the rest has no known cause. The sample includes more than 60,000 clones, with 95% to 98% observed a single time. Around 1.6% of the sample belongs to the ten largest clones. Sequenced material: PBMCs. The source is a woman aged 18-35 years in good health and CMV-seropositive.

The chain recombines TRBV6-5 with TRBJ2-7; 14 bases map to TRBD2. This CDR3 is 16 amino acids long. V trimming: 2 bases; J trimming: 0 bases; junction bases outside the gene matches: 0. Germline V gene data show CDR1 as MNHEY and CDR2 as SVGAGI. CDR3 sequence: CASSYGTSGSSYEQYF. CDR3 bases: TGTGCCAGCAGTTACGGGACTAGCGGGAGCTCCTACGAGCAGTACTTC.

The chain is built from TRBV4-2 and TRBJ1-2; 7 nucleotides match TRBD1. The CDR3 sequence is 17 residues long. Germline V gene data show CDR1 as LGHNA and CDR2 as YNFKEQ. The V segment lost 0 bases and the J segment 0 bases; nucleotides outside the gene matches: 7. CDR3 residues: CASSQDGAQGANYGYTF. CDR3 coding DNA: TGTGCCAGCAGCCAAGATGGGGCTCAGGGGGCTAACTATGGCTACACCTTC.

This chain uses TRBV29-1 with TRBJ2-1; D perhaps matches TRBD1 (5 bases). Germline V gene data show CDR1 as SQVTM and CDR2 as ANQGSEA. This CDR3 comprises 14 residues. V lost 5 bases, J lost 5 bases, and 16 bases lay in between. CDR3 sequence: CSVFDRPVNNEQFF. The CDR3 bases are TGCAGCGTTTTCGACAGACCCGTTAACAATGAGCAGTTCTTC.

This sequence joins TRBV4-1 and TRBJ1-5; a possible D gene is TRBD1 (5 bases). V was shortened by 4 bases and J by 2 bases, with 12 bases between the two germline ends. The CDR3 covers 15 residues. Germline CDR1 is MGHRA and CDR2 is YSYEKL. The DNA of the CDR3 is TGCGCCAGCAGCCGTCTAAGGGGCGGCAATCAGCCCCAGCATTTT. This translates into CASSRLRGGNQPQHF.

The chain has TRBV7-8 and TRBJ1-2; D gene unclear. V shed 10 bases and J shed 4 bases, with 19 bases lying between them. The CDR3 loop spans 14 amino acids. CDR1 SGHVS and CDR2 FQNEAQ come from the germline V gene. The CDR3 protein is CATGRSGVTYGYTF. In DNA form, the CDR3 reads TGTGCCACCGGACGGTCCGGGGTGACCTATGGCTACACCTTC.

The rearrangement links TRBV21-1 to TRBJ1-3; TRBD1 reflects the table's D call only, with no check against the DNA. TRBV21-1 is assigned pseudogene status. This CDR3 region has 11 residues. CDR3 region: CPQGSGNTIYF. DNA of the CDR3: TGCCCGCAGGGCTCTGGAAACACCATATATTTT.

The chain carries TRBV27 and TRBJ2-1, with 12 bases lining up with TRBD2. V lost 5 bases to trimming and J lost 7 bases; unmatched junction nucleotides: 0. Germline lookup yields CDR1 MNHEY and CDR2 SMNVEV (reference sequence). The CDR3 sequence is 13 residues long. CDR3 coding DNA: TGTGCCAGCAGTACTAGCGGGAGGAATGAGCAGTTCTTC. It specifies CASSTSGRNEQFF.

This clone was seen just once. This sequence joins TRBV20-1 and TRBJ2-7; D gene uncertain. CDR3 length: 11 amino acids. Germline V gene sequence: CDR1 DFQATT, CDR2 SNEGSKA (reference sequence). Trimming removed 4 bases at V and 3 bases at J, with 7 bases between. The CDR3 DNA reads TGCAGTGCTACCCCTTACTACGAGCAGTACTTC. It yields the protein CSATPYYEQYF.

J is TRBJ1-2 and V is TRBV10-3, with 7 bases that match TRBD1. The V segment lost 2 bases and the J segment 7 bases; nucleotides outside the gene matches: 4. The germline gives CDR1 ENHRY, CDR2 SYGVKD. The CDR3 spans 13 residues. The CDR3, as DNA: TGTGCCATCAGTGAGAGACAGGGACGTGGCTACACCTTC. This codes for CAISERQGRGYTF.

J is TRBJ1-2 and V is TRBV2; 12 positions agree with TRBD1. This CDR3 is 16 amino acids long. Looked up from germline, CDR1 is SNHLY and CDR2 is FYNNEI. Trimming removed 0 bases from V and 8 bases from J; junction bases left unmatched: 7. The CDR3 DNA is TGTGCCAGCAGTGAAGCGCTGGGACAGGGGGCAGGAGGCTACACCTTC. Residues: CASSEALGQGAGGYTF.

The V and J genes are TRBV5-6 and TRBJ2-3; D call uncertain. The CDR3 contains 11 residues. CDR1 and CDR2 (germline): SGHDT, YYEEEE. Trimming removed 7 bases from V and 4 bases from J, with 7 bases in between. The CDR3 DNA reads as TGTGCCAGCGGCCTAGCAGATACGCAGTATTTT. It specifies CASGLADTQYF.

The rearrangement uses TRBV6-4 and TRBJ2-3, with D perhaps matching TRBD1 (6 bases). Trimming pared 3 bases from V and 1 base from J, leaving 8 bases between. The germline V gene has CDR1 MRHNA and CDR2 SNTAGT. This CDR3 has 14 amino acids. This CDR3 is CASSEGGGTDTQYF. The CDR3 DNA reads TGTGCCAGCAGTGAAGGGGGAGGCACAGATACGCAGTATTTT.

The chain employs TRBV7-3 and TRBJ2-3; TRBD2 is a possible D gene (5 bases). The CDR3 is 17 residues long. With 1 base removed from V and 0 bases from J, the gap between germline ends came to 14 bases. Germline assignment: CDR1 SGHTA and CDR2 FQGTGA. In DNA form, the CDR3 reads TGTGCCAGCAGCTTAATAGGCGCTAGCCCTAGCACAGATACGCAGTATTTT. Residues: CASSLIGASPSTDTQYF. Full variable domain (outside the CDR3, taken from reference TRBV7-3 and TRBJ2-3): GAGVSQTPSNKVTEKGKYVELRCDPISGHTALYWYRQSLGQGPEFLIYFQGTGAADDSGLPNDRFFAVRPEGSVSTLKIQRTERGDSAVYLCASSLIGASPSTDTQYFGPGTRLTVL.

The gene calls are TRBV6-4 and TRBJ2-3; D might be TRBD2 (6 bases). Trimming took off 2 bases at V and 0 bases at J, with 9 bases between the two ends. The length of the CDR3 is 15 residues. The germline CDR1 and CDR2 sequences are MRHNA and SNTAGT. The CDR3 spells CASSDEAGSTDTQYF. CDR3 DNA sequence: TGTGCCAGCAGTGACGAAGCGGGTAGCACAGATACGCAGTATTTT.